A single sample is the source of the 25 T cell receptor beta chains below, sequenced in a study of blood T cell repertoires in COVID-19. Clones were read by immunoSEQ multiplex PCR, and TCRdb kept only the in-frame ones, dropping some. The sample gives approximately 46,000 clones, roughly 83% of which show up once; 10% to 15% is in the top ten. Sequenced material: peripheral blood. The receptor set was obtained from a human donor in a cohort sampled during active COVID-19.

The rearrangement links TRBV5-1 to TRBJ2-7; the match to TRBD2 covers 7 bases. V shed 4 bases and J 7 bases; nucleotides not matched to a gene: 11. This CDR3 region has 14 residues. The germline gives CDR1 SGHRS, CDR2 YFSETQ. In nucleotides, the CDR3 is TGCGCCAGCAGCGCGGGGGACGGGGAGGAAGAGCAGTACTTC. Residues: CASSAGDGEEEQYF.

The count of this clone is one. The chain uses TRBV6-6 and TRBJ1-2; the match to TRBD1 covers 10 bases. The ends lost 5 bases at V and 6 bases at J; junction bases unmatched: 9. Germline loops: CDR1 MNHNY, CDR2 SVGAGI (reference sequence). This CDR3 is 15 amino acids long. The CDR3 DNA follows: TGTGCCAGCAGTCGCGGACAGGGGGGCTTCGATGGCTACACCTTC. Translated: CASSRGQGGFDGYTF.

This chain connects TRBV5-5 to TRBJ2-7; D may be TRBD2 (5 bases). With 5 bases removed from V and 2 bases from J, the gap between germline ends came to 17 bases. The CDR3 totals 15 residues. Germline CDR1 and CDR2: SGHKS and YYEKEE (reference sequence). CDR3 protein: CASSLSDVEPYEQYF. The CDR3 nucleotides are TGTGCCAGCAGTCTTAGCGACGTAGAACCCTACGAGCAGTACTTC.

This sequence joins TRBV19 and TRBJ1-1, with a weak D call TRBD1 (6 bases). Germline lookup yields CDR1 LNHDA and CDR2 SQIVND (reference sequence). The V end lost 5 bases, the J end lost 4 bases, and 17 bases lay between the germline ends. The CDR3 is 15 amino acids. CDR3 sequence reads: CASSLTPTGFTEAFF. CDR3 bases: TGTGCCAGTAGTCTTACCCCTACAGGGTTCACTGAAGCTTTCTTT.

The gene calls are TRBV3-1 (or the pseudogene TRBV3-2) and TRBJ2-7; a possible D gene is TRBD1 (6 bases). The CDR3 sequence is 14 residues long. With 6 bases removed from V and 6 bases from J, the gap between germline ends came to 18 bases. CDR1 is LGHDT and CDR2 is YNNKEL in the germline V gene (reference sequence). The CDR3 sequence: CASSSTNSRGEQYF. The CDR3 nucleotides are TGTGCCAGCAGTTCCACAAATAGCAGGGGCGAGCAGTACTTC.

This clone was recorded a few times. For the CDR3, the DNA is TGCGCCAGCAGCCAAGATTCCGAACAGCGGGGGGGAGGCGGGGAGCTGTTTTTT. It yields the protein CASSQDSEQRGGGGELFF. The V gene is TRBV4-3, the J gene TRBJ2-2, with 10 bases matching TRBD2. This CDR3 spans 18 amino acids. The J segment lost 7 bases and the V segment lost 0 bases, leaving 11 bases of the junction unmatched. The V gene's germline CDR1 is LGHNA and CDR2 YSLEER.

The chain carries TRBV10-1 and TRBJ1-2; a possible D gene is TRBD1 (6 bases). Germline V CDR1 and CDR2: WNHNN, SYGVQD (reference sequence). The CDR3 sequence is 13 residues long. V lost 4 bases and J 4 bases, leaving 10 bases between the germline ends. The CDR3 loop is CASSGQGSYGYTF. The CDR3 coding sequence is TGCGCCAGCAGTGGCCAGGGGAGCTATGGCTACACCTTC.

J is TRBJ1-2 and V is TRBV30; 10 nucleotides agree with TRBD1. After removal of 0 bases from V and 8 bases from J, the junction contained 9 bases not matched to a gene. The CDR3 is 15 amino acids. Germline CDR1 GTSNPN, CDR2 SVGIG (reference sequence). CDR3 coding DNA: TGTGCCTGGAGTGTACTAGGGACAGGGGTAGAGGGCTACACCTTC. It is translated as CAWSVLGTGVEGYTF.

The J gene is TRBJ2-5, the V gene TRBV4-1; TRBD1 matches 7 bases. CDR1 and CDR2 (germline): MGHRA, YSYEKL. The CDR3 covers 13 residues. V dropped 6 bases and J dropped 4; count of bases not matched to a gene: 5. CDR3 in amino acids: CASSPGTVETQYF. Written as DNA, the CDR3 is TGCGCCAGCAGTCCCGGGACAGTAGAGACCCAGTACTTC.

This sequence joins TRBV11-2 and TRBJ1-5; 10 bases agree with TRBD1. The CDR3 loop spans 14 amino acids. The J segment lost 7 bases and the V segment lost 5 bases, leaving 5 bases of the junction unmatched. Per germline, CDR1 SGHAT and CDR2 FQNNGV. CDR3 DNA sequence: TGTGCCAGCAGCCCGACAGGGGGCGGGCAGCCCCAGCATTTT. Amino acid sequence: CASSPTGGGQPQHF.

The genes are TRBV7-2 and TRBJ1-4, with D perhaps matching TRBD1 (5 bases). Germline lookup yields CDR1 SGHTA and CDR2 FQGNSA. The V and J ends lost 1 base and 8 bases respectively, with 14 bases between them. This CDR3 region has 15 residues. The chain's CDR3 is CASSLEWDSREKLFF. The CDR3, as DNA: TGTGCCAGCAGCTTAGAGTGGGACTCCCGGGAAAAACTGTTTTTT.

The rearrangement uses TRBV30 and TRBJ2-7; maybe TRBD1 (5 bases). This CDR3 comprises 15 residues. From germline, CDR1 is GTSNPN and CDR2 SVGIG (reference sequence). V was cut by 3 bases and J by 4 bases, with 19 bases left in between. The CDR3: CAWRGISGQGYEQYF. The CDR3 coding sequence is TGTGCCTGGAGGGGAATATCAGGTCAGGGATACGAGCAGTACTTC.

This sequence joins TRBV30 and TRBJ2-7; 9 bases fit TRBD1. The J segment lost 3 bases and the V segment lost 1 base, leaving 1 base of the junction unmatched. The CDR3 consists of 13 residues. Germline values: CDR1 GTSNPN, CDR2 SVGIG (reference sequence). The CDR3 DNA is TGTGCCTGGAGTGGACAGGGGGACTACGAGCAGTACTTC. Translating it yields CAWSGQGDYEQYF.

This rearrangement joins TRBV6-2 or TRBV6-3 to TRBJ1-2; D is uncertain. The CDR3 consists of 14 residues. V lost 0 bases, J lost 3 bases, and 8 bases lay in between. Germline V gene lookup returns CDR1 MNHEY and CDR2 SVGEGT. This CDR3 is CASSYSRVHYGYTF. In DNA, the CDR3 is TGTGCCAGCAGTTACTCGAGGGTGCACTATGGCTACACCTTC.

The gene calls are TRBV7-6 and TRBJ1-2; 10 bases are a match to TRBD1. The CDR3 has 15 residues. Unmatched junction bases numbered 10, after V lost 4 bases and J lost 8 bases. In germline, CDR1 is SGHVS, CDR2 FNYEAQ. The CDR3 reads CASSSGQGELKGYTF. CDR3 in DNA: TGTGCCAGCAGCTCCGGACAGGGGGAACTCAAAGGCTACACCTTC.

The chain carries TRBV5-1 and TRBJ1-1, with TRBD1 identical over 7 bases. V dropped 4 bases and J dropped 4; count of bases not matched to a gene: 10. The CDR3 totals 15 residues. Germline V gene data show CDR1 as SGHRS and CDR2 as YFSETQ. The CDR3 coding sequence is TGCGCCAGCAGCCGACAGGGAGGTACGGTCACTGAAGCTTTCTTT. It is translated as CASSRQGGTVTEAFF.

CDR3 coding DNA: TGTGCCAGCTCAACGACTAGCGGTTATACCTACGAGCAGTACTTC. Translated, it gives CASSTTSGYTYEQYF. V usage is TRBV18 and J usage is TRBJ2-7; 9 nucleotides align to TRBD2. The CDR3 is made up of 15 amino acids. CDR1 is KGHSH and CDR2 is LQKENI in the germline V gene. V was clipped by 5 bases and J by 2 bases; unmatched bases: 7.

This clone was seen more than once but under ten times. V is TRBV4-1 and J is TRBJ1-5; D unclear. The CDR3 length is 15 residues. With 0 bases removed from V and 3 bases from J, the gap between germline ends came to 9 bases. Germline CDR1 is MGHRA and CDR2 is YSYEKL. The CDR3 DNA is TGCGCCAGCAGCCAAGATGGGAGTTACAATCAGCCCCAGCATTTT. Amino acid sequence: CASSQDGSYNQPQHF.

The V call is TRBV6-1, the J call TRBJ1-5; unclear D gene. V lost 3 bases and J 0 bases, leaving 15 bases between the germline ends. This CDR3 contains 17 residues. The germline V gene encodes CDR1 MNHNS and CDR2 SASEGT. CDR3: CASSDIFGRDSNQPQHF. CDR3 nucleotides: TGTGCCAGCAGTGACATTTTCGGACGGGATAGCAATCAGCCCCAGCATTTT.

V gene TRBV19 combines with J gene TRBJ1-2; 7 nucleotides line up with TRBD1. The length of the CDR3 is 14 residues. Trimming cost V 6 bases and J 1 base; bases outside gene matches: 5. Germline V CDR1 and CDR2: LNHDA, SQIVND (reference sequence). CDR3: CASSRDSFNYGYTF. DNA for the CDR3: TGTGCCAGTAGCCGGGACAGCTTTAACTATGGCTACACCTTC.

This rearrangement joins TRBV25-1 to TRBJ2-7; maybe TRBD1 (5 bases). Germline V lookup: CDR1 MGHDK, CDR2 SYGVNS. The CDR3 length is 12 residues. V was pared by 6 bases and J by 5 bases, with 11 bases between. Here the CDR3 reads CASSPLGHEQYF. CDR3 DNA sequence: TGTGCCAGCAGCCCACTGGGGCACGAGCAGTACTTC.

The CDR3 sequence is CASSPPGLAGVEQYF. Here the CDR3 DNA reads TGTGCCAGCTCACCCCCGGGACTAGCGGGGGTGGAGCAGTACTTC. The V call is TRBV18, the J call TRBJ2-7; 14 bases line up with TRBD2. This CDR3 has 15 amino acids. Trimming at V came to 3 bases and at J to 7 bases, leaving 5 bases not matched to a gene. Germline CDR1 is KGHSH and CDR2 is LQKENI.

The V gene is TRBV7-6, the J gene TRBJ1-6; maybe TRBD1 (6 bases). CDR1 and CDR2 from the germline V gene are SGHVS and FNYEAQ. V was cut by 1 base and J by 9 bases, with 16 bases left in between. The CDR3 has 16 amino acids. As DNA, the CDR3 is TGTGCCAGCAGCTTAGATCAGGGGTGGGGTATTTCACCCCTCCACTTT. This codes for CASSLDQGWGISPLHF.

The V gene is TRBV7-9, the J gene TRBJ2-7, with 7 bases that match TRBD1. Germline CDR1 and CDR2: SEHNR and FQNEAQ (reference sequence). This CDR3 has 15 amino acids. The V segment lost 1 base and the J segment 0 bases; nucleotides outside the gene matches: 3. Here the CDR3 reads CASSLVAGGSYEQYF. CDR3 bases: TGTGCCAGCAGCTTAGTGGCAGGGGGCTCCTACGAGCAGTACTTC.

This clone was detected a few times. This chain uses TRBV3-1 (or the pseudogene TRBV3-2) with TRBJ1-2, with D hard to call. Trimming shortened V by 0 bases and J by 0 bases, and 11 bases separated the two germline ends. The CDR3 loop spans 16 amino acids. The germline V gene encodes CDR1 LGHDT and CDR2 YNNKEL (reference sequence). As DNA, the CDR3 is TGTGCCAGCAGCCAAGAAATACAGCCGACTAACTATGGCTACACCTTC. Translation: CASSQEIQPTNYGYTF.